A selection of T cell receptor beta chains follows, all from one sample in a study of cytomegalovirus exposure and HLA in healthy donors. The table came from immunoSEQ multiplex PCR; TCRdb's copy has only in-frame clones and leaves some out. Here the sample spans just over 150,000 clones, 86% being singletons. The sequenced material came from PBMCs. The receptors stem from a woman aged 18-29 years in good health and CMV-seronegative. The CDR3 runs from the conserved cysteine through the conserved F or W. A D gene is named only where the DNA matches it firmly. For some rows the clone size is stated as once, few or many, or as a class when expanded; others skip it.

J,size,D,V,DNA,CDR3
TRBJ2-2,once,NA,TRBV29-1,TGCAGCGTTGAAGATCGGTTCGGTCTAGCGCCCGGGGAGCTGTTTTTT,CSVEDRFGLAPGELFF
TRBJ2-1,NA,NA,TRBV6-4,TGTGCCAGCAGCACCGGGCTAGCGAAGCTTAATGAGCAGTTCTTC,CASSTGLAKLNEQFF
TRBJ2-6,NA,NA,TRBV5-4,TGTGCCAGCAGCCTCCCTTTCTCTGGGGCCAACGTCCTGACTTTC,CASSLPFSGANVLTF
TRBJ2-1,NA,TRBD2,TRBV5-1,TGCGCCAGCAGCTTGGGGGGACTAGCGGGGGCTAATGAGCAGTTCTTC,CASSLGGLAGANEQFF
TRBJ2-3,NA,NA,TRBV2,TGTGCCAGCGCAAGGGAGGACATGTATACGCAGTATTTT,CASAREDMYTQYF
TRBJ2-3,NA,NA,TRBV1,TGCACCAGCAGCCAACCTTCGGGACTAGGCAACACAGATACGCAGTATTTT,CTSSQPSGLGNTDTQYF
TRBJ1-2,once,NA,TRBV28,TGTGCCAGCAGTTTAAGAGGCCGAGGCTACACCTTC,CASSLRGRGYTF
TRBJ2-2,NA,NA,TRBV4-1,TGCGCCAGCAGCCATAGCGGTACGAACACCGGGGAGCTGTTTTTT,CASSHSGTNTGELFF
TRBJ2-7,few,NA,TRBV2,TGTGCCAGCGGGAGTCTCGAGCAGTACTTC,CASGSLEQYF
TRBJ2-1,NA,NA,TRBV25-1,TGTGCCAGCAGCAGCAGGGATCATTCATCCTACAATGAGCAGTTCTTC,CASSSRDHSSYNEQFF
TRBJ1-6,NA,NA,TRBV28,TGTGCCAGCAGTCCGACGGGGGGTGGTTCACCCCTCCACTTT,CASSPTGGGSPLHF
TRBJ2-7,NA,TRBD1,TRBV11-3,TGTGCCAGCAGCCCCGGACAGGGCAGAACCTACGAGCAGTACTTC,CASSPGQGRTYEQYF
TRBJ2-7,NA,NA,TRBV5-6,TGTGCCAGCAGCTTTCAGGGAAAGGGCGAGCAGTACTTC,CASSFQGKGEQYF
TRBJ1-4,few,NA,TRBV5-1,TGCGCCAGCAGCCCCCCAGGGCTGGGCGAAAAACTGTTTTTT,CASSPPGLGEKLFF
TRBJ2-1,NA,TRBD2,TRBV4-1,TGCGCCAGCAGCGGGGTAGCGGGAGACAATGAGCAGTTCTTC,CASSGVAGDNEQFF
TRBJ1-2,once,NA,TRBV28,TGTGCCAGCAGTACCTCAAGGAGTAGTAACTATGGCTACACCTTC,CASSTSRSSNYGYTF
TRBJ1-2,few,NA,TRBV28,TGTGCCACCCAAAGGAGAGGCTATGGCTACACCTTC,CATQRRGYGYTF
TRBJ2-1,NA,NA,TRBV13,TGTGCCAGCAGCTTAGGGGGGGGTGGTGGGTACAATGAGCAGTTCTTC,CASSLGGGGGYNEQFF
TRBJ2-3,once,NA,TRBV4-2,TGTGCCAGCAGCCAAGTAGTTCGAGATACGCAGTATTTT,CASSQVVRDTQYF
TRBJ2-1,NA,TRBD1,TRBV13,TGTGCCAGCAGCCACAGGGGTGAGCAGTTCTTC,CASSHRGEQFF
TRBJ1-3,once,NA,TRBV7-8,TGTGCCAGCAGCTTGCAGGGCACTGGAAACACCATATATTTT,CASSLQGTGNTIYF
TRBJ2-1,NA,NA,TRBV29-1,TGCAGCGTCCTCGGGGAGAACAATGAGCAGTTCTTC,CSVLGENNEQFF
TRBJ1-1,NA,NA,TRBV6-6,TGTGCCAGCACCGGGGGGAGTGTTGAAGCTTTCTTT,CASTGGSVEAFF
TRBJ1-2,NA,NA,TRBV2,TGTGCCCGACAGACAGGCAACTATGGCTACACCTTC,CARQTGNYGYTF
TRBJ1-4,NA,NA,TRBV5-4,TGTGCCAGCAGCCAGAATAGGGGGACTAATGAAAAACTGTTTTTT,CASSQNRGTNEKLFF
TRBJ2-1,NA,TRBD2,TRBV9,TGTGCCAGCAGCACCCATGATGTGACTAGCGGGGGGAGTTATTTCTTC,CASSTHDVTSGGSYFF
TRBJ2-7,few,TRBD1,TRBV5-1,TGCGCCAGCCGCCCCGGACAGGGGCCCTACGAGCAGTACTTC,CASRPGQGPYEQYF
TRBJ2-1,once,NA,TRBV6-6,TGTGCCAGCAGTTACGCAGGGTATCGCAATGAGCAGTTCTTC,CASSYAGYRNEQFF